Following are 28 T cell receptor beta chains from one sample sequenced in a study of control samples from healthy donors and cancer patients. Profiled with immunoSEQ multiplex PCR; TCRdb holds only in-frame clones, not every one. The sample has around 120,000 clones, about 89% seen once. The sequencing input was blood. The receptor source for this set is a man aged 60 to 69 in good health.

The J gene is TRBJ2-4, the V gene TRBV7-3; D not resolved. The CDR3 loop spans 13 amino acids. Trimming took 0 bases from V and 15 from J, leaving 15 bases between them. In germline, CDR1 is SGHTA, CDR2 FQGTGA. DNA for the CDR3: TGTGCCAGCAGCTTAACGGCTGGCTCCCATCTGTACTTC. Translation gives CASSLTAGSHLYF.

V gene TRBV28 combines with J gene TRBJ1-2; weak D call: TRBD1 (6 bases). This CDR3 contains 15 residues. Between the trimmed V and J ends, which lost 3 bases and 4 bases, there was a span of 15 bases. The germline V gene has CDR1 MDHEN and CDR2 SYDVKM. The CDR3 sequence is CASSLIGGQIYGYTF. The DNA for the CDR3 is TGTGCCAGCAGTTTGATTGGAGGACAGATCTATGGCTACACCTTC.

This clone was seen just once. The rearrangement uses TRBV5-1 and TRBJ2-7; D is tentatively TRBD1 or TRBD2 (5 bases each). CDR3 length: 14 amino acids. CDR1 is SGHRS, CDR2 YFSETQ, per germline. Trimming took 0 bases from V and 4 from J, leaving 11 bases between them. The CDR3, as DNA: TGCGCCAGCAGCTTGGCTGTCAGGGAGTACGAGCAGTACTTC. Translation: CASSLAVREYEQYF.

The genes are TRBV27 and TRBJ1-6, with unresolved D. The CDR3 has 15 amino acids. V was pared by 2 bases and J by 10 bases, with 15 bases between. CDR1 is MNHEY, CDR2 SMNVEV, per germline (reference sequence). CDR3 in amino acids: CASSLASVEVSPLHF. The CDR3 region has the DNA TGTGCCAGCAGTTTAGCATCGGTCGAGGTCTCACCCCTCCACTTT.

The chain uses TRBV19 and TRBJ2-7; D may be TRBD2 (6 bases). The germline V gene encodes CDR1 LNHDA and CDR2 SQIVND (reference sequence). The CDR3 contains 15 residues. V lost 0 bases, J lost 3 bases, and 12 bases lay in between. The CDR3 bases are TGTGCCAGTAGTATAGACACAGTCGGGGGCTACGAGCAGTACTTC. Its translation: CASSIDTVGGYEQYF.

The CDR3 sequence: CASSGQDPYYGYTF. DNA of the CDR3: TGTGCCAGCAGCGGACAGGACCCTTACTATGGCTACACCTTC. V gene TRBV6-5 combines with J gene TRBJ1-2; TRBD1 aligns across 7 bases. The germline V gene has CDR1 MNHEY and CDR2 SVGAGI. J lost 3 bases, V lost 6 bases, and 7 bases had no gene match. The CDR3 is 14 residues long.

In this sample, this clone turned up once. This rearrangement joins TRBV7-3 to TRBJ2-3; D unresolved. The CDR3 totals 12 residues. Trimming removed 8 bases from V and 6 bases from J, with 12 bases in between. Germline CDR1 and CDR2: SGHTA and FQGTGA. The CDR3 here is CASAVAGDTQYF. The CDR3 nucleotides read TGTGCCAGCGCGGTTGCTGGTGATACGCAGTATTTT.

The gene calls are TRBV3-1 (or the pseudogene TRBV3-2) and TRBJ2-7; TRBD2 matches at 7 bases. The CDR3 contains 14 residues. The J segment lost 2 bases and the V segment lost 2 bases, leaving 3 bases of the junction unmatched. Germline-derived CDR1 and CDR2 are LGHDT and YNNKEL (reference sequence). The CDR3 DNA is TGTGCCAGCAGCCAACGTGGACTAGCCTACGAGCAGTACTTC. This gives the protein CASSQRGLAYEQYF.

This chain connects TRBV28 to TRBJ1-3; D is uncertain. V lost 4 bases and J 0 bases, leaving 10 bases between the germline ends. Germline V lookup: CDR1 MDHEN, CDR2 SYDVKM. The CDR3 contains 15 residues. In nucleotides, the CDR3 is TGTGCCAGCAGTTGGACGGCCAACTCTGGAAACACCATATATTTT. Translating gives CASSWTANSGNTIYF.

The rearrangement uses TRBV6-5 and TRBJ1-1, with unresolved D. The germline CDR1 and CDR2 sequences are MNHEY and SVGAGI. V was cut by 0 bases and J by 10 bases, with 12 bases left in between. The CDR3 runs 13 residues. The CDR3 DNA is TGTGCCAGCAGTTACTCGTCCCCCGGAGGAGCTTTCTTT. Its translation is CASSYSSPGGAFF.

This clone appeared a single time. The rearrangement links TRBV4-1 to TRBJ1-5; D not certain. The CDR3 is 14 residues long. Deletions cut 4 bases from V and 7 bases from J, with 14 bases between. CDR1 and CDR2 (germline): MGHRA, YSYEKL. In DNA, the CDR3 is TGCGCCAGCAGCCGGGAGTGGGCCGGGCAGCCCCAGCATTTT. Amino acids: CASSREWAGQPQHF.

This chain links TRBV18 with TRBJ1-1, with D unclear. Germline V gene sequence: CDR1 KGHSH, CDR2 LQKENI. The CDR3 is 14 residues long. V lost 2 bases and J lost 1, with 8 bases in between. The CDR3 loop is CASSPSAKNTEAFF. As DNA, the CDR3 is TGTGCCAGCTCACCATCGGCGAAGAACACTGAAGCTTTCTTT.

This clone was seen a handful of times. The chain combines TRBV5-1 with TRBJ2-1, with 11 positions matching TRBD2. Germline V gene lookup returns CDR1 SGHRS and CDR2 YFSETQ. V trimming: 0 bases; J trimming: 6 bases; junction bases outside the gene matches: 2. The CDR3 runs to 15 residues. CDR3 region: CASSLVSGGANEQFF. DNA for the CDR3: TGCGCCAGCAGCTTGGTTAGCGGGGGGGCCAATGAGCAGTTCTTC. Supplemented by reference TRBV5-1 and TRBJ2-1, the full variable domain reads KAGVTQTPRYLIKTRGQQVTLSCSPISGHRSVSWYQQTPGQGLQFLFEYFSETQRNKGNFPGRFSGRQFSNSRSEMNVSTLELGDSALYLCASSLVSGGANEQFFGPGTRLTVL.

The chain is built from TRBV9 and TRBJ2-1; TRBD1 aligns across 10 bases. V lost 1 base, J lost 6 bases, and 4 bases stayed unmatched. In germline, CDR1 is SGDLS, CDR2 YYNGEE. The CDR3 totals 15 residues. The CDR3 sequence is CASSVLGQGPNEQFF. In DNA, the CDR3 is TGTGCCAGCAGCGTATTGGGACAGGGGCCCAATGAGCAGTTCTTC.

V and J are TRBV28 and TRBJ1-1; D uncertain. CDR1 is MDHEN, CDR2 SYDVKM, per germline. The CDR3 loop spans 14 amino acids. Trimming left V 6 bases short and J 1 base short, with 12 bases between. The CDR3 protein is CASRLGVPNTEAFF. In DNA form, the CDR3 reads TGTGCCAGCAGGCTCGGGGTCCCGAACACTGAAGCTTTCTTT.

This clone showed up just once. Other DNA sequences within the sample encode an identical CDR3. V is TRBV9 and J is TRBJ1-6; D ambiguous. The CDR3 is 16 amino acids. Germline assignment: CDR1 SGDLS and CDR2 YYNGEE. The V and J ends lost 0 bases and 5 bases respectively, with 12 bases between them. CDR3 in DNA: TGTGCCAGCAGCGTAGGAGACTCTCTAAATAATTCACCCCTCCACTTT. Translation: CASSVGDSLNNSPLHF.

V usage is TRBV6-5 and J usage is TRBJ1-3; D is ambiguous. The CDR3 runs to 15 residues. The ends were cut back, 8 bases at V and 0 bases at J, with 14 bases in the middle. CDR1 and CDR2 from the germline V gene are MNHEY and SVGAGI. In DNA form, the CDR3 reads TGTGCCAGCCGGGGTTTGGGGAGCTCTGGAAACACCATATATTTT. This translates into CASRGLGSSGNTIYF.

This clone has only a few counts. J is TRBJ2-3 and V is TRBV7-3; 9 bases are a match to TRBD2. The trim removed 0 bases at V and 6 bases at J, leaving 4 bases unmatched. Germline CDR1 is SGHTA and CDR2 is FQGTGA. This CDR3 has 15 amino acids. CDR3 DNA sequence: TGTGCCAGCAGCTTAACCCTAGCGGGGTACGATACGCAGTATTTT. It yields the protein CASSLTLAGYDTQYF.

The V call is TRBV7-2, the J call TRBJ2-3, with TRBD2 matching 7 bases. Germline trimming cut 8 bases from V and 8 bases from J; bases unmatched to any gene: 13. The CDR3 contains 14 residues. The germline V gene encodes CDR1 SGHTA and CDR2 FQGNSA. The CDR3 DNA is TGTGCCAGCGCCATTACTAGCGCCGGGGGTACGCAGTATTTT. It specifies CASAITSAGGTQYF.

CDR3 bases: TGCAGCGTTGAGGGACCCCCGGGGTGGAGAACCCTCCACTTT. Its translation is CSVEGPPGWRTLHF. The chain carries TRBV29-1 and TRBJ1-6; D perhaps matches TRBD1 (5 bases). V dropped 3 bases and J dropped 14 bases, with 20 bases sitting between them. The CDR3 runs 14 residues. Per the germline V gene, CDR1 is SQVTM and CDR2 is ANQGSEA.

V usage is TRBV27 and J usage is TRBJ1-6; 7 nucleotides align to TRBD1. CDR3 size: 14 residues. Looked up from germline, CDR1 is MNHEY and CDR2 is SMNVEV (reference sequence). With V trimmed by 6 bases and J by 9 bases, 8 bases remained unmatched. The CDR3 here is CASSKEQGFSPLHF. The CDR3 DNA reads TGTGCCAGCAGCAAAGAACAGGGGTTTTCACCCCTCCACTTT.

This clone was recorded only once. The sample has other DNA sequences that encode this CDR3 too. The CDR3 reads CASSIRNYGYTF. In DNA, the CDR3 is TGTGCCAGTAGTATAAGGAACTATGGCTACACCTTC. The chain uses TRBV19 and TRBJ1-2; D not resolved. Trimming stripped 2 bases from V and 2 bases from J, with 3 bases between. CDR1 is LNHDA and CDR2 is SQIVND in the germline V gene (reference sequence). The CDR3 spans 12 residues.

The chain uses TRBV12-3 or TRBV12-4 and TRBJ2-3; TRBD1 might be the D (5 bases). V was cut by 4 bases and J by 3 bases, with 8 bases left in between. The CDR3 has 13 residues. The CDR3 nucleotides read TGTGCCAGCAGTTATCAGGGTACAGATACGCAGTATTTT. Protein sequence: CASSYQGTDTQYF.

This clone has only a few counts. V and J are TRBV6-2 or TRBV6-3 and TRBJ1-2, with D tentatively TRBD1 (5 bases). Germline V lookup: CDR1 MNHEY, CDR2 SVGEGT. The germline V and J ends were trimmed by 6 bases and 0 bases, with 14 bases remaining between them. The CDR3 is made up of 15 amino acids. The CDR3: CASSPGHRANYGYTF. The CDR3 bases are TGTGCCAGCAGCCCCGGACACCGAGCTAACTATGGCTACACCTTC.

This chain connects TRBV30 to TRBJ2-6; D remains unclear. The CDR3 totals 12 residues. Germline-derived CDR1 and CDR2 are GTSNPN and SVGIG (reference sequence). V lost 5 bases to trimming and J lost 1 base, with 3 bases between them. The CDR3 spells CAWGSGANVLTF. The DNA of the CDR3 is TGTGCCTGGGGGTCTGGGGCCAACGTCCTGACTTTC.

In DNA form, the CDR3 reads TGTGCCAGCAGCCGAGGATACTATAATTCACCCCTCCACTTT. It codes for CASSRGYYNSPLHF. The chain is built from TRBV14 and TRBJ1-6, with no clear D. This CDR3 region has 14 residues. In germline, CDR1 is SGHDN, CDR2 FVKESK. The V end lost 4 bases, the J end lost 3 bases, and 7 bases lay between the germline ends.

The chain is built from TRBV6-5 and TRBJ2-1; TRBD1 might be the D (6 bases). Germline V gene sequence: CDR1 MNHEY, CDR2 SVGAGI. Trimming removed 6 bases at V and 4 bases at J, with 16 bases between. This CDR3 spans 15 amino acids. CDR3 in amino acids: CASSSGQSGYNEQFF. In DNA form, the CDR3 reads TGTGCCAGCAGCTCCGGACAGAGCGGTTACAATGAGCAGTTCTTC.

The chain is built from TRBV28 and TRBJ1-2; 8 bases agree with TRBD1. CDR1 and CDR2 from the germline V gene are MDHEN and SYDVKM. The V and J ends lost 8 bases and 3 bases, in that order; junction bases with no gene match: 8. The CDR3 spans 14 residues. CDR3: CASGDRGKDYGYTF. The CDR3 DNA follows: TGTGCCAGCGGCGACAGGGGAAAAGACTATGGCTACACCTTC.